This TCR beta chain was recovered during a study of blood T cell repertoires in COVID-19. TCRdb's copy holds only in-frame clones and misses some; the assay was immunoSEQ multiplex PCR. The sample comprises 55,000 to 75,000 clones, about 80% of which are singletons, and about 28% rests with the top ten. Germline CDR1 is KGHSH and CDR2 is LQKENI. The CDR3 runs to 14 residues. V shed 4 bases and J shed 0 bases, with 8 bases lying between them. The sample was peripheral blood. The rearrangement links TRBV18 to TRBJ2-3; D unresolved. The source of this sequence is a man between 70 and 80 years old with acute or convalescent COVID-19. The CDR3 protein is CASSRDTSTDTQYF. CDR3 nucleotide sequence: TGTGCCAGCTCACGAGACACCAGCACAGATACGCAGTATTTT.